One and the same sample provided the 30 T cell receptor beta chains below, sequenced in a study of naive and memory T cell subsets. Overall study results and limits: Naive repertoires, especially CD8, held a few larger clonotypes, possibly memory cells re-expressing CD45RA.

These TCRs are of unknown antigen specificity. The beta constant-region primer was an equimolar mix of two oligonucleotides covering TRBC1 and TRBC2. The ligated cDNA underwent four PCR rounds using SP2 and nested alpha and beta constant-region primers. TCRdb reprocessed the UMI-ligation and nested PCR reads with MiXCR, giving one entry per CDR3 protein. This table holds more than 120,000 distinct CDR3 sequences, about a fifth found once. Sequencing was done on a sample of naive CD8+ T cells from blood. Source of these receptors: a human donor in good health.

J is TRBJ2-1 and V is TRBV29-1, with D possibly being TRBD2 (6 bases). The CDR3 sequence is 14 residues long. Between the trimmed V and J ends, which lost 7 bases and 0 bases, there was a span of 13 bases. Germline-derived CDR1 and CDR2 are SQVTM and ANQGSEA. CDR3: CSAREYNSYNEQFF. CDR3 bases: TGCAGCGCCCGGGAGTATAACTCCTACAATGAGCAGTTCTTC.

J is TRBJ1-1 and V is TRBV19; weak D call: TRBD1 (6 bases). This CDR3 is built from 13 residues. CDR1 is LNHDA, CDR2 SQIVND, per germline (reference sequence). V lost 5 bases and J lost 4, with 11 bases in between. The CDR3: CASSSQGPTEAFF. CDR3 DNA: TGTGCCAGTAGTTCACAGGGACCCACTGAAGCTTTCTTT. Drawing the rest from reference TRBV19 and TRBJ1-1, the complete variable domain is DGGITQSPKYLFRKEGQNVTLSCEQNLNHDAMYWYRQDPGQGLRLIYYSQIVNDFQKGDIAEGYSVSREKKESFPLTVTSAQKNPTAFYLCASSSQGPTEAFFGQGTRLTVV.

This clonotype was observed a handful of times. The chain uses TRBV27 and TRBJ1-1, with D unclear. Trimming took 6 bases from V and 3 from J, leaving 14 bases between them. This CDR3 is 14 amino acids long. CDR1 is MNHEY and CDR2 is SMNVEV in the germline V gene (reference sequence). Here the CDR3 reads CASSLTRGYTEAFF. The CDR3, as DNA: TGTGCCAGCAGCCTGACTCGAGGGTACACTGAAGCTTTCTTT.

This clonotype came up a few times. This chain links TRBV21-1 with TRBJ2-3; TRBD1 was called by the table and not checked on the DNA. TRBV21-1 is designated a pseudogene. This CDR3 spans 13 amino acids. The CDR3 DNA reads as TGTGCCACCTACCCGGGGAGCACAGATACGCAGTATTTT. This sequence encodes CATYPGSTDTQYF.

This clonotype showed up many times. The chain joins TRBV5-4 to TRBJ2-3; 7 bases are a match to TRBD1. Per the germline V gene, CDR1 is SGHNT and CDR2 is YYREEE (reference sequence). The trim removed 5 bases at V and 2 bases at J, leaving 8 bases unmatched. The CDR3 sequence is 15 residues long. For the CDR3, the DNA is TGTGCCAGCAGTTACAGGACAGGTAACACAGATACGCAGTATTTT. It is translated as CASSYRTGNTDTQYF.

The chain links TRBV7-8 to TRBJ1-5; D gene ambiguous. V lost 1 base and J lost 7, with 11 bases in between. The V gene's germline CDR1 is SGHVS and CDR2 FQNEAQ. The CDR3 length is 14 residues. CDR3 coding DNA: TGTGCCAGCAGCTTAGTGGACTATGACCAGCCCCAGCATTTT. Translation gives CASSLVDYDQPQHF.

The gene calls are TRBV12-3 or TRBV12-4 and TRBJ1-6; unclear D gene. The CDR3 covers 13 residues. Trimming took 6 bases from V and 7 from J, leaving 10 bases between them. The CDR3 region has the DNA TGTGCCAGCAGCCCCGATCCGAATTCACCCCTCCACTTT. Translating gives CASSPDPNSPLHF.

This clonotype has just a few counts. CDR3 DNA sequence: TGCAGCGTTACAGGAGGAACGCAAAGGTGGCTTGGTGAGCAGTTCTTC. Translated: CSVTGGTQRWLGEQFF. The gene calls are TRBV29-1 and TRBJ2-1; D is possibly TRBD1 or TRBD2 (5 bases each). This CDR3 has 16 residues. CDR1 is SQVTM and CDR2 is ANQGSEA in the germline V gene. V dropped 5 bases and J dropped 9 bases, with 26 bases sitting between them.

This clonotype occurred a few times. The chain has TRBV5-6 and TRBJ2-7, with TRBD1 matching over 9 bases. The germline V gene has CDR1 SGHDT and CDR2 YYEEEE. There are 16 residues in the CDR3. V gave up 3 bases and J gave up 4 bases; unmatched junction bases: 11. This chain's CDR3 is CASSYSLGTGLYEQYF. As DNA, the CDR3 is TGTGCCAGCAGCTACTCCCTAGGGACAGGGTTGTACGAGCAGTACTTC.

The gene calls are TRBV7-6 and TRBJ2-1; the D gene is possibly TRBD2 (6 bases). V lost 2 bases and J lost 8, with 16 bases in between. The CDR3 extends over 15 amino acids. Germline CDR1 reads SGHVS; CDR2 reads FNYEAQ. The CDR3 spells CASSLNGGQFHEQFF. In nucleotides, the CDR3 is TGTGCCAGCAGCTTAAATGGAGGGCAGTTCCATGAGCAGTTCTTC.

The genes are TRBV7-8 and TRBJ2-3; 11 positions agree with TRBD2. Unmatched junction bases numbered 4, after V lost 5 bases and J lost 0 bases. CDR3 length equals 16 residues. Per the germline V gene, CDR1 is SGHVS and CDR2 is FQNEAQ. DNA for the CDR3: TGTGCCAGCAGCACCTGGACTAGCGGGAGCACAGATACGCAGTATTTT. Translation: CASSTWTSGSTDTQYF.

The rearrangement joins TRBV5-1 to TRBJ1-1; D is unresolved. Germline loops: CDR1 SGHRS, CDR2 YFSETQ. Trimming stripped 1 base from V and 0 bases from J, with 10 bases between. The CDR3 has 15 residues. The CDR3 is CASSLHLTVNTEAFF. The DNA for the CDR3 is TGCGCCAGCAGCTTGCATTTAACGGTGAACACTGAAGCTTTCTTT.

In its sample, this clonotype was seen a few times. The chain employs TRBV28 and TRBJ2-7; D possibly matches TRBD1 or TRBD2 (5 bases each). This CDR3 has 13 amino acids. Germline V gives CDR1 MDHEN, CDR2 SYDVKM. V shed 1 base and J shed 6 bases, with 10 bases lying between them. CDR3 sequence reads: CASSLSPGTEQYF. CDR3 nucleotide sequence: TGTGCCAGCAGTTTATCCCCAGGGACCGAGCAGTACTTC.

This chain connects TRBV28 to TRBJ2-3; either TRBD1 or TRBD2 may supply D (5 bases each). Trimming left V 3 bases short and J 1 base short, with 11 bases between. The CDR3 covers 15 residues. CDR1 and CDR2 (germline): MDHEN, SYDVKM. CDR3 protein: CASSLGDLRTDTQYF. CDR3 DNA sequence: TGTGCCAGCAGTTTGGGGGACCTGCGCACAGATACGCAGTATTTT.

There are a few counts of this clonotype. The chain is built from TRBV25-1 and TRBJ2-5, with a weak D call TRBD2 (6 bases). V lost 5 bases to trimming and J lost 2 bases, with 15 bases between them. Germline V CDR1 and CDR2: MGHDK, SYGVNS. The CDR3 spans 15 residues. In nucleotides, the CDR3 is TGTGCCAGCAGTCCCTTCGCGGGATTACAAGAGACCCAGTACTTC. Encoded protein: CASSPFAGLQETQYF.

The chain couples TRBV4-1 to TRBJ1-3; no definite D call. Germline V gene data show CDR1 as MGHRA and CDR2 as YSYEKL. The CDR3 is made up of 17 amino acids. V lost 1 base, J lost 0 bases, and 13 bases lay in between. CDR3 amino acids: CASSQVEGSSSGNTIYF. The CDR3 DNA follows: TGCGCCAGCAGCCAAGTCGAGGGTTCCTCCTCTGGAAACACCATATATTTT.

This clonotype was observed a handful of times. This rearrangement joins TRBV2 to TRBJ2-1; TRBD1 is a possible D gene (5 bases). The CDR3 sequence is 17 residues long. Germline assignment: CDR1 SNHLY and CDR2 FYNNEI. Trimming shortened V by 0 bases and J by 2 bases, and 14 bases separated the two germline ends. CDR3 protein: CASSEALGDSTYNEQFF. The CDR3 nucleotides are TGTGCCAGCAGTGAAGCTTTAGGTGACAGTACCTACAATGAGCAGTTCTTC.

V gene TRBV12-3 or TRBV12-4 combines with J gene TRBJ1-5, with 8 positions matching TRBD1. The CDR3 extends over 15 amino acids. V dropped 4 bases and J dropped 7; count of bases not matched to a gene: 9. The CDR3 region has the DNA TGTGCCAGCAGTTGGGAGGACAGGGATCGGCAGCCCCAGCATTTT. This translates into CASSWEDRDRQPQHF.

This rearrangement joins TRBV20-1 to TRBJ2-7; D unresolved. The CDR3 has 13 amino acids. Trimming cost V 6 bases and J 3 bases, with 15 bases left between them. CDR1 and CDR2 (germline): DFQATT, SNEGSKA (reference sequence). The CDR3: CSALTMEVYEQYF. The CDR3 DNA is TGCAGTGCACTGACAATGGAAGTCTACGAGCAGTACTTC.

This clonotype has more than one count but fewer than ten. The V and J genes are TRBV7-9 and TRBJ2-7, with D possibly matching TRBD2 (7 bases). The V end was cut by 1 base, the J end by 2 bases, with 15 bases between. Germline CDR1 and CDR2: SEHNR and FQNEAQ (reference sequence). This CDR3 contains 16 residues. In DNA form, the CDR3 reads TGTGCCAGCAGCTTAGGGGGGGGGCGAAGGGCCTACGAGCAGTACTTC. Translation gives CASSLGGGRRAYEQYF.

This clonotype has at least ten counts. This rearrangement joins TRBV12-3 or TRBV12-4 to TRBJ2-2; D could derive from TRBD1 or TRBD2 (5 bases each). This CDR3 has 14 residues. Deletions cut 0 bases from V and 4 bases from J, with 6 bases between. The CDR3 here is CASSLARGTGELFF. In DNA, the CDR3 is TGTGCCAGCAGTTTAGCGAGGGGCACCGGGGAGCTGTTTTTT.

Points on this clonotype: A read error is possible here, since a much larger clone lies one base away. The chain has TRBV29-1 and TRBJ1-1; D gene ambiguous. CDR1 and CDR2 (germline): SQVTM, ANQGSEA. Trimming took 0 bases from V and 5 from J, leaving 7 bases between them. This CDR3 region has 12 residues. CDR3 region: CSVEDEATEAFF. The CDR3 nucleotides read TGCAGCGTTGAAGATGAGGCGACTGAAGCTTTCTTT.

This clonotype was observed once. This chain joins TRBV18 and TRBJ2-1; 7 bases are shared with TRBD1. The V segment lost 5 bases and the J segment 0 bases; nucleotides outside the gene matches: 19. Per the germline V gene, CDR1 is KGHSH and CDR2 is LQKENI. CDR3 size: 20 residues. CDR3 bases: TGTGCCAGCTCATCCCCCGGGACAGCACAAGGACCCAGCTCCTACAATGAGCAGTTCTTC. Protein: CASSSPGTAQGPSSYNEQFF.

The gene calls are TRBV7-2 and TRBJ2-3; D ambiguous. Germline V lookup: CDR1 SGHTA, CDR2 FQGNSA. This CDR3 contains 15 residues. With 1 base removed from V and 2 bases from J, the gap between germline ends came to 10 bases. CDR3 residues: CASSLVIGITDTQYF. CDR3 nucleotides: TGTGCCAGCAGCTTAGTCATTGGAATCACAGATACGCAGTATTTT.

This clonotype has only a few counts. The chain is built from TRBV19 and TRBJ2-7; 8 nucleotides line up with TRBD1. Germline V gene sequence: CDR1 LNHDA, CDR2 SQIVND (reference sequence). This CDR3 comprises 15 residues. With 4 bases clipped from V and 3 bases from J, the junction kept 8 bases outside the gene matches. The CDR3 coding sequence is TGTGCCAGTAGTAATGTGGGGACAGGTATCTACGAGCAGTACTTC. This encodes CASSNVGTGIYEQYF.

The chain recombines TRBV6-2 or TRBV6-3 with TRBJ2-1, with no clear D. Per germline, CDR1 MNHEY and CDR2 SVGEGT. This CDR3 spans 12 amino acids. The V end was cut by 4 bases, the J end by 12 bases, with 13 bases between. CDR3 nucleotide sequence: TGTGCCAGCAGTTTATCTCTGATCGTGCAGTTCTTC. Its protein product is CASSLSLIVQFF.

In DNA, the CDR3 is TGTGCCAGCAACGGGGCCGGACCTTACTATGGCTACACCTTC. Translating gives CASNGAGPYYGYTF. This rearrangement joins TRBV6-2 or TRBV6-3 to TRBJ1-2, with D perhaps TRBD1 (5 bases). CDR3 size: 14 residues. The V gene lost 7 bases and the J gene lost 3 bases, with 15 bases spanning the gap. Per the germline V gene, CDR1 is MNHEY and CDR2 is SVGEGT.

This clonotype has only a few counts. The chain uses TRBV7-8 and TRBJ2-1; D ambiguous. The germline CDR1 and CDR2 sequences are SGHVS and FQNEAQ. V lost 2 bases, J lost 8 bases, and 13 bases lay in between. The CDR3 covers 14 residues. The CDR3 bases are TGTGCCAGCAGCTTAATAAGTGGGTCGGATGAGCAGTTCTTC. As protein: CASSLISGSDEQFF.

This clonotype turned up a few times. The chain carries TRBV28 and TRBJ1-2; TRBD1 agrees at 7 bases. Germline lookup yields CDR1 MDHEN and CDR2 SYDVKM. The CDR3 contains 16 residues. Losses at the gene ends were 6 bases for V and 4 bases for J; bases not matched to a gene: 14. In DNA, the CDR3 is TGTGCCAGCAGCCCAGAGACAGGGAATGGTCTCTATGGCTACACCTTC. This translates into CASSPETGNGLYGYTF.

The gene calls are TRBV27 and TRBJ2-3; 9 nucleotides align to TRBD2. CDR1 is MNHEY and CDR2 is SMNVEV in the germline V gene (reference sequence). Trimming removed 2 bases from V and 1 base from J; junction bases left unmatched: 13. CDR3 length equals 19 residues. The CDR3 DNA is TGTGCCAGCAGTTTAAGAGTGCGGCGGGAGGGCCGCGGCACAGATACGCAGTATTTT. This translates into CASSLRVRREGRGTDTQYF.